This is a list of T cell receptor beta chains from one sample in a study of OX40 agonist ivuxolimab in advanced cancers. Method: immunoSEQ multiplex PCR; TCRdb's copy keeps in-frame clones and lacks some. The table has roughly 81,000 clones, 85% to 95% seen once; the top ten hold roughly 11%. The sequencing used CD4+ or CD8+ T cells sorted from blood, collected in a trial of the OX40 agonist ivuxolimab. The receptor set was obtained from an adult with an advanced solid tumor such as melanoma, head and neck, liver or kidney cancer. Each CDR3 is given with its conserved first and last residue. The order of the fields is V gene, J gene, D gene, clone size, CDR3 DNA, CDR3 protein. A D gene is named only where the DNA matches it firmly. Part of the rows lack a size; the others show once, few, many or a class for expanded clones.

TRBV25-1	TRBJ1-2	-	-	TGTGCCAGCAGTGAATACGACTATGGCTACACCTTC	CASSEYDYGYTF
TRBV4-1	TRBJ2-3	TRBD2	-	TGCGCCAGCAGCCATCCCAAAGAGACTAGCGGAGATATCACGCAGTATTTT	CASSHPKETSGDITQYF
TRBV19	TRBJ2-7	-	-	TGTGCCAGTAGTATGGCATATCCCTACGAGCAGTACTTC	CASSMAYPYEQYF
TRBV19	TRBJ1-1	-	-	TGTGCCACAACCGACATGTTTGAGGGGGGGACTGAAGCTTTCTTT	CATTDMFEGGTEAFF
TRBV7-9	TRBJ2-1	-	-	TGTGCCAGTGAAGGGTCGGATGAGCAGTTCTTC	CASEGSDEQFF
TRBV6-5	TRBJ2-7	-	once	TGTGCCAGCAGTTACCGCGGACGGACTTCGTACGAGCAGTACTTC	CASSYRGRTSYEQYF
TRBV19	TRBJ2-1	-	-	TGTGCCAGTAGTATAGGATCTAGGTATGAGCAGTTCTTC	CASSIGSRYEQFF
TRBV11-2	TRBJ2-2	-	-	TGTGCCAGCAGCTTAAACGGGAACACCGGGGAGCTGTTTTTT	CASSLNGNTGELFF
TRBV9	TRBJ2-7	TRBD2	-	TGTGCCAGCAGCCCTGCGGGACTAGCCTACTACGAGCAGTACTTC	CASSPAGLAYYEQYF
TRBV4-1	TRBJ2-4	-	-	TGCGCCAGCAGCCAAGATAACGTCGGGAAAAACATTCAGTACTTC	CASSQDNVGKNIQYF
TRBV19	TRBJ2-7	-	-	TGTGCCAGTAGTAACACACAGGGCTACTACGAGCAGTACTTC	CASSNTQGYYEQYF
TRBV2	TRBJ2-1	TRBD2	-	TGTGCCAGCAGTCCTCTAGCGGGAGGCTCCTACAATGAGCAGTTCTTC	CASSPLAGGSYNEQFF
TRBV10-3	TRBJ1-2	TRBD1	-	TGTGCCATCGGAGGACAGGGAGGTAACTATGGCTACACCTTC	CAIGGQGGNYGYTF
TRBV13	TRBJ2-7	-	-	TGTGCCAGCAGCCCGAAGGGGTCAGGAGGGTCCTACGAGCAGTACTTC	CASSPKGSGGSYEQYF
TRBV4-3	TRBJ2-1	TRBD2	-	TGCGCCAGCAGCCCTGCTAGCGGGAGAAACAATGAGCAGTTCTTC	CASSPASGRNNEQFF
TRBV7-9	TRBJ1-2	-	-	TGTGCCATCATCTCCCTTGGGGGGGGGTTTACCTATGGCTACACCTTC	CAIISLGGGFTYGYTF
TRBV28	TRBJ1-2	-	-	TGTGCCAGCAGCCGACAAGTTGCCCTCTATGGCTACACCTTC	CASSRQVALYGYTF
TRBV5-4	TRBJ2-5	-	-	TGTGCCAGCAGCCCGGACAGTTACCAAGAGACCCAGTACTTC	CASSPDSYQETQYF
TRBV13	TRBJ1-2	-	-	TGTGCCAGCAGTTCGGGTGGGGACCCAACTAACTATGGCTACACCTTC	CASSSGGDPTNYGYTF
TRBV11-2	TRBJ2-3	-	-	TGTGCCAGCAGCTTAGCCATGGCCTACTCCTACACAGATACGCAGTATTTT	CASSLAMAYSYTDTQYF
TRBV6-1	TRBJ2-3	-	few	TGTGCCAGCAGTGAAGTCGGGAGTCGAAGCACAGATACGCAGTATTTT	CASSEVGSRSTDTQYF
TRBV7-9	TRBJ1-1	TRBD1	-	TGTGCCAGCAGACCAGCTACAGGGGCCACTGAAGCTTTCTTT	CASRPATGATEAFF
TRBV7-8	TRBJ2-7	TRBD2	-	TGTGCCAGCAGCTTAGCGGGGGGGCTAGCGGGCAGCTACGAGCAGTACTTC	CASSLAGGLAGSYEQYF
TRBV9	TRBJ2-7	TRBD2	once	TGTGCCAGCAGTCCCGGACTAGCGTTTACCTACGAGCAGTACTTC	CASSPGLAFTYEQYF
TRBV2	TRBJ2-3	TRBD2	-	TGTGCCAGCAACTACGGGACTAGTTCCACAGATACGCAGTATTTT	CASNYGTSSTDTQYF
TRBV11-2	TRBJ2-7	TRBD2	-	TGTGCCAGCAGCTTTACACTAGCGGGAGAGGACGAGCAGTACTTC	CASSFTLAGEDEQYF
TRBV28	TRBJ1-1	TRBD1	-	TGTGCCAGCAACCCTATGACCTCCAGGGGGCTCACTGAAGCTTTCTTT	CASNPMTSRGLTEAFF
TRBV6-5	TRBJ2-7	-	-	TGTGCCAGCAGTTACTCGGATTCCTACGAGCAGTACTTC	CASSYSDSYEQYF
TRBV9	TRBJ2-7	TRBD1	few	TGTGCCAGCAGCGTAGGACAGGGGACCGGGTACGAGCAGTACTTC	CASSVGQGTGYEQYF
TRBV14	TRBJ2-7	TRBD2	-	TGTGCCAGCAGCCAAGATCAACTAGCGGGAGGGTACTCCTACGAGCAGTACTTC	CASSQDQLAGGYSYEQYF
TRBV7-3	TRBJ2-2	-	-	TGTGCCAGCAGCTTTGGGTACACCGGGGAGCTGTTTTTT	CASSFGYTGELFF
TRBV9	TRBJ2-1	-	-	TGTGCCAGCAGCGTACGACAGGGAGGCGATGAGCAGTTCTTC	CASSVRQGGDEQFF